What follows describes a single TCR beta chain. The record originates from a study of shared clonotypes between healthy human individuals. Germline CDR1 MDHEN, CDR2 SYDVKM. The germline V and J ends were trimmed by 5 bases and 5 bases, with 15 bases remaining between them. There are 15 residues in the CDR3. TCRdb's copy holds only in-frame clones and misses some; the assay was immunoSEQ multiplex PCR. The sample shows 780,000 or so clones, roughly 72% of them seen only once. The receptor was derived from a woman aged 25 to 39 in good health. The V call is TRBV28, the J call TRBJ2-2; possibly TRBD1 for D (5 bases). Input material: memory CD4+ T cells sorted from blood. Regarding subset: CD45RA-negative fraction. CDR3 residues: CASSAPWAGTGELFF. CDR3 DNA sequence: TGTGCCAGCAGTGCGCCATGGGCAGGGACCGGGGAGCTGTTTTTT.